This TCR beta chain appears in the sequencing data of a study of shared clonotypes between healthy human individuals. Across the study: The composition of the donors was a couple of women and three men aged 18 to 49.

This clone was counted a few times. TCRdb's copy holds only in-frame clones and misses some; the assay was immunoSEQ multiplex PCR. The sample shows 530,000 or so clones, around 79% of them seen only once. Germline CDR1 GTSNPN, CDR2 SVGIG (reference sequence). The V end lost 0 bases, the J end lost 7 bases, and 9 bases lay between the germline ends. The CDR3 covers 12 residues. This rearrangement joins TRBV30 to TRBJ1-1; D uncertain. The receptor comes from a woman in her 40s in good health. Some clones in this sample may be carry-over from other donors' samples. The sample taken for sequencing was PBMCs. The CDR3 reads CAWSVLGFEAFF. CDR3 DNA sequence: TGTGCCTGGAGTGTACTGGGGTTTGAAGCTTTCTTT.